These 24 T cell receptor beta chains were all obtained from the same sample, sequenced in a study of cytomegalovirus exposure and HLA in healthy donors. Using immunoSEQ multiplex PCR, the repertoire was profiled, and TCRdb retains in-frame clones only, with some absent. The data contain about 360,000 clones, 86% of them seen just once; the ten biggest clones take up roughly 0.75%. Sequenced material: PBMCs. These receptors were taken from a woman aged 18-29 years in good health and CMV-seronegative.

This clone was picked up one time. The chain links TRBV27 to TRBJ2-5; TRBD2 matches 7 bases. J lost 4 bases, V lost 2 bases, and 10 bases had no gene match. The CDR3 runs to 16 residues. Germline V gene sequence: CDR1 MNHEY, CDR2 SMNVEV (reference sequence). Written as DNA, the CDR3 is TGTGCCAGCAGTTTAGGGCTAGCGGCGCCCCTAGAGACCCAGTACTTC. It is translated as CASSLGLAAPLETQYF.

This clone has only a few counts. This rearrangement joins TRBV4-2 to TRBJ1-1, with 8 bases aligning to TRBD1. This CDR3 spans 15 amino acids. Germline V gene sequence: CDR1 LGHNA, CDR2 YNFKEQ. Trimming at V came to 6 bases and at J to 4 bases, leaving 10 bases not matched to a gene. This CDR3 is CASSGAGGLATEAFF. The CDR3 coding sequence is TGTGCCAGCAGTGGGGCAGGGGGCTTGGCCACTGAAGCTTTCTTT.

In its sample, this clone was seen a few times. This sequence joins TRBV10-3 and TRBJ2-1; no reliable D call. V dropped 5 bases and J dropped 8 bases, with 7 bases sitting between them. The CDR3 has 11 amino acids. Germline CDR1 is ENHRY and CDR2 is SYGVKD. CDR3 residues: CAISQFDEQFF. The CDR3 nucleotides are TGTGCCATCAGTCAGTTCGATGAGCAGTTCTTC.

A few counts support this clone. This sequence joins TRBV27 and TRBJ2-7, with 13 bases that match TRBD2. The ends lost 2 bases at V and 0 bases at J; junction bases unmatched: 1. Germline V gives CDR1 MNHEY, CDR2 SMNVEV (reference sequence). This CDR3 is built from 16 residues. CDR3 sequence reads: CASSLGTSGISYEQYF. The DNA of the CDR3 is TGTGCCAGCAGTTTAGGGACTAGCGGGATCTCCTACGAGCAGTACTTC.

The chain is built from TRBV27 and TRBJ2-2; D gene uncertain. The germline V and J ends were trimmed by 2 bases and 7 bases, with 11 bases remaining between them. Germline CDR1 is MNHEY and CDR2 is SMNVEV (reference sequence). The CDR3 has 14 residues. The CDR3 nucleotides are TGTGCCAGCAGTTTAGTCACTGAAGACGGGGAGCTGTTTTTT. Encoded protein: CASSLVTEDGELFF.

The rearrangement links TRBV20-1 to TRBJ2-7, with a weak D call TRBD1 (5 bases). This CDR3 is built from 10 residues. CDR1 is DFQATT and CDR2 is SNEGSKA in the germline V gene (reference sequence). Trimming removed 8 bases at V and 3 bases at J, with 8 bases between. The CDR3 spells CSPDSYEQYF. The CDR3 DNA is TGCAGTCCCGACAGCTACGAGCAGTACTTC.

There are a few counts of this clone. The V and J genes are TRBV10-1 and TRBJ1-6; D is unclear. V lost 8 bases to trimming and J lost 6 bases, with 23 bases between them. Germline assignment: CDR1 WNHNN and CDR2 SYGVQD (reference sequence). The CDR3 covers 17 residues. The CDR3: CASVGATPSPRNSPLHF. The CDR3 DNA is TGCGCCAGCGTAGGAGCAACACCATCCCCCCGTAATTCACCCCTCCACTTT.

The gene calls are TRBV29-1 and TRBJ1-1; 11 nucleotides line up with TRBD1. With V trimmed by 6 bases and J by 6 bases, 6 bases remained unmatched. This CDR3 has 13 residues. Germline V gene sequence: CDR1 SQVTM, CDR2 ANQGSEA. The CDR3 DNA reads as TGCAGCGTCGGCGGACAGGGGGCCGCTGAAGCTTTCTTT. Translation gives CSVGGQGAAEAFF.

The J gene is TRBJ2-7, the V gene TRBV2; 8 nucleotides align to TRBD1. Germline values: CDR1 SNHLY, CDR2 FYNNEI. V gave up 4 bases and J gave up 4 bases; unmatched junction bases: 3. The CDR3 extends over 13 amino acids. CDR3 DNA sequence: TGTGCCAGCAGTGGACAGGGGCTGTACGAGCAGTACTTC. It specifies CASSGQGLYEQYF. The full variable domain, in which reference TRBV2 and TRBJ2-7 provide the parts outside the CDR3, is EPEVTQTPSHQVTQMGQEVILRCVPISNHLYFYWYRQILGQKVEFLVSFYNNEISEKSEIFDDQFSVERPDGSNFTLKIRSTKLEDSAMYFCASSGQGLYEQYFGPGTRLTVT.

This rearrangement joins TRBV6-1 to TRBJ2-5; D not certain. V shed 6 bases and J shed 2 bases, with 10 bases lying between them. This CDR3 is built from 13 residues. CDR1 is MNHNS, CDR2 SASEGT, per germline. The CDR3 sequence is CASRAPLQETQYF. The CDR3 DNA reads TGTGCCAGCAGGGCCCCCCTGCAAGAGACCCAGTACTTC.

The CDR3 sequence: CASSQHTNQPQHF. The CDR3 nucleotides are TGCGCCAGCAGCCAGCACACCAATCAGCCCCAGCATTTT. V and J are TRBV4-1 and TRBJ1-5; the D is unclear. Per the germline V gene, CDR1 is MGHRA and CDR2 is YSYEKL. The CDR3 consists of 13 residues. V was clipped by 3 bases and J by 3 bases, with 6 bases between them.

This chain joins TRBV5-1 and TRBJ2-7; D perhaps matches TRBD2 (6 bases). This CDR3 contains 14 residues. V lost 2 bases to trimming and J lost 3 bases, with 12 bases between them. Germline CDR1 and CDR2: SGHRS and YFSETQ. In DNA, the CDR3 is TGCGCCAGCAGCTTTGGCGGGACGGGCTACGAGCAGTACTTC. It translates to CASSFGGTGYEQYF.

The gene calls are TRBV7-9 and TRBJ1-3, with 10 bases that match TRBD1. The CDR3 sequence is 16 residues long. V was pared by 4 bases and J by 4 bases, with 7 bases of the junction left unmatched. Germline loops: CDR1 SEHNR, CDR2 FQNEAQ (reference sequence). DNA for the CDR3: TGTGCCAGCAGCTCCTCGACAGGGGGCGTAGGAAACACCATATATTTT. It yields the protein CASSSSTGGVGNTIYF.

The CDR3 protein is CASSHTGQGTTYGYTF. The CDR3 bases are TGTGCCAGCAGCCATACGGGACAGGGAACAACCTATGGCTACACCTTC. The chain is built from TRBV7-9 and TRBJ1-2, with 9 bases matching TRBD1. The CDR3 consists of 16 residues. J gave up 4 bases and V 5 bases, and 11 bases lay outside the gene matches. Germline V gene lookup returns CDR1 SEHNR and CDR2 FQNEAQ (reference sequence).

This clone was observed a handful of times. The genes are TRBV30 and TRBJ1-1; the D is unclear. V was trimmed by 1 base and J by 1 base, leaving 13 bases between them. The CDR3 runs 15 residues. CDR1 GTSNPN and CDR2 SVGIG come from the germline V gene (reference sequence). The CDR3 bases are TGTGCCTGGAGTGCCCTCGGCGCAGGGAACACTGAAGCTTTCTTT. Translating it yields CAWSALGAGNTEAFF. The full variable domain, rest sourced from reference TRBV30 and TRBJ1-1, is SQTIHQWPATLVQPVGSPLSLECTVEGTSNPNLYWYRQAAGRGLQLLFYSVGIGQISSEVPQNLSASRPQDRQFILSSKKLLLSDSGFYLCAWSALGAGNTEAFFGQGTRLTVV.

The chain has TRBV9 and TRBJ2-3, with 8 positions matching TRBD2. The CDR3 length is 15 residues. Per germline, CDR1 SGDLS and CDR2 YYNGEE. Unmatched junction bases numbered 8, after V lost 5 bases and J lost 3 bases. The CDR3 loop reads CASSRSGSITDTQYF. The CDR3 DNA sequence: TGTGCCAGCAGTCGAAGCGGGAGTATAACAGATACGCAGTATTTT.

This chain links TRBV6-5 with TRBJ2-1; 11 bases line up with TRBD2. After removal of 5 bases from V and 10 bases from J, the junction contained 10 bases not matched to a gene. CDR1 is MNHEY and CDR2 is SVGAGI in the germline V gene. The length of the CDR3 is 15 residues. DNA for the CDR3: TGTGCCAGCAGTCCGCTTAGCGGGGGGGCGGGGGAGCAGTTCTTC. Translation gives CASSPLSGGAGEQFF.

V usage is TRBV18 and J usage is TRBJ2-3; D is possibly TRBD1 (5 bases). This CDR3 is built from 15 residues. Germline V lookup: CDR1 KGHSH, CDR2 LQKENI. The V end lost 6 bases, the J end lost 0 bases, and 13 bases lay between the germline ends. This CDR3 is CASSPQGQSTDTQYF. DNA for the CDR3: TGTGCCAGCTCGCCTCAGGGTCAGAGCACAGATACGCAGTATTTT. The full variable domain, with the rest looked up from reference TRBV18 and TRBJ2-3, is NAGVMQNPRHLVRRRGQEARLRCSPMKGHSHVYWYRQLPEEGLKFMVYLQKENIIDESGMPKERFSAEFPKEGPSILRIQQVVRGDSAAYFCASSPQGQSTDTQYFGPGTRLTVL.

V usage is TRBV27 and J usage is TRBJ2-2; 9 positions agree with TRBD1. From germline, CDR1 is MNHEY and CDR2 SMNVEV (reference sequence). Trimming at V came to 4 bases and at J to 5 bases, leaving 5 bases not matched to a gene. The CDR3 contains 15 residues. CDR3 coding DNA: TGTGCCAGCAGTTCCACACAGGGGGCAACCGGGGAGCTGTTTTTT. Protein product: CASSSTQGATGELFF.

This rearrangement joins TRBV4-1 to TRBJ2-2, with 13 bases identical to TRBD2. Germline CDR1 and CDR2: MGHRA and YSYEKL. This CDR3 is 18 amino acids long. The J segment lost 0 bases and the V segment lost 3 bases, leaving 4 bases of the junction unmatched. In nucleotides, the CDR3 is TGCGCCAGCAGCCATGTAACTAGCGGGGGGGCGAACACCGGGGAGCTGTTTTTT. As protein: CASSHVTSGGANTGELFF.

This chain connects TRBV30 to TRBJ2-5; D unresolved. V lost 2 bases to trimming and J lost 4 bases, with 11 bases between them. The CDR3 covers 13 residues. Germline V gene lookup returns CDR1 GTSNPN and CDR2 SVGIG (reference sequence). This CDR3 reads CAWSRAPGETQYF. The CDR3 region has the DNA TGTGCCTGGAGTCGAGCCCCCGGAGAGACCCAGTACTTC. Supplemented by reference TRBV30 and TRBJ2-5, the full variable domain reads SQTIHQWPATLVQPVGSPLSLECTVEGTSNPNLYWYRQAAGRGLQLLFYSVGIGQISSEVPQNLSASRPQDRQFILSSKKLLLSDSGFYLCAWSRAPGETQYFGPGTRLLVL.

The rearrangement links TRBV5-1 to TRBJ2-2; TRBD1 agrees at 7 bases. The junction had 9 bases not matched to a gene; V was cut back by 3 bases and J by 4 bases. The CDR3 consists of 16 residues. Germline assignment: CDR1 SGHRS and CDR2 YFSETQ. The chain's CDR3 is CASSSETGAITGELFF. The DNA of the CDR3 is TGCGCCAGCAGCTCCGAAACAGGGGCGATCACCGGGGAGCTGTTTTTT.

The chain joins TRBV2 to TRBJ1-1; 8 bases map to TRBD1. Germline values: CDR1 SNHLY, CDR2 FYNNEI. Trimming removed 3 bases from V and 2 bases from J; junction bases left unmatched: 2. The CDR3 is made up of 14 amino acids. The CDR3 DNA follows: TGTGCCAGCAGTGAGACAGGGGTAAACACTGAAGCTTTCTTT. Its translation is CASSETGVNTEAFF.

V is TRBV6-5 and J is TRBJ2-1, with a possible D match to TRBD2 (6 bases). CDR1 and CDR2 (germline): MNHEY, SVGAGI. The ends were cut back, 0 bases at V and 10 bases at J, with 10 bases in the middle. The CDR3 totals 13 residues. Written as DNA, the CDR3 is TGTGCCAGCAGTTACTCTAACCGGGGGGAGCAGTTCTTC. Protein product: CASSYSNRGEQFF.